This T cell receptor beta chain was retrieved from a study of OX40 agonist ivuxolimab in advanced cancers. Study-wide background: Patients were given ivuxolimab, an antibody that agonizes OX40 (CD134).

Sequencing used immunoSEQ multiplex PCR; TCRdb keeps in-frame clones, though not all of them. The sample records 30,000 to 40,000 clones, around nine tenths being singletons. The CDR3 totals 15 residues. The germline V gene encodes CDR1 MGHRA and CDR2 YSYEKL. The junction had 8 bases not matched to a gene; V was cut back by 5 bases and J by 4 bases. The TCR was taken from an adult with an advanced solid tumor such as melanoma, head and neck, liver or kidney cancer. The specimen comprised CD4+ or CD8+ T cells sorted from blood, sampled in a trial of the OX40 agonist ivuxolimab. The rearrangement links TRBV4-1 to TRBJ1-5, with TRBD1 matching over 7 bases. The CDR3 DNA is TGCGCCAGCAGCTCGGAGGGACAGCCAAATCAGCCCCAGCATTTT. Its translation is CASSSEGQPNQPQHF.